The 20 T cell receptor beta chains below all came from one sample that was sequenced in a study of blood T cells in healthy people across ages. Then a second PCR, running roughly 6 to 12 cycles, was carried out with a sample-barcoded 5' primer and a J-beta primer mix. TCRdb recomputed calls from the 5' RACE reads with MiXCR, one row per CDR3 protein. Altogether roughly 900,000 distinct CDR3 sequences are present, around 30% being singletons, with the ten largest covering around a sixth. The source material was blood. The receptor source for this set is a woman of 80 years or more in good health.

There are a few counts of this clonotype. The rearrangement uses TRBV21-1 and TRBJ1-4; the D call of TRBD1 is as the table states it, not checked on the DNA. TRBV21-1 is assigned pseudogene status. The CDR3 length is 20 residues. The CDR3 DNA reads as TGTGCCAGCAGCAAATACGATCTCCCGGACAGGGGTTACTTTAATGAAAAACTGTTTTTT. Protein product: CASSKYDLPDRGYFNEKLFF.

The table lists this clonotype with many counts. The genes are TRBV5-1 and TRBJ1-2; tentative D call: TRBD1 (6 bases). CDR1 is SGHRS and CDR2 is YFSETQ in the germline V gene. This CDR3 has 12 residues. Deletions cut 4 bases from V and 6 bases from J, with 10 bases between. CDR3 in DNA: TGCGCCAGCAGCGTACAGGGAGATGGCTACACCTTC. This sequence encodes CASSVQGDGYTF.

Only a few counts were recorded for this clonotype. V and J are TRBV11-2 and TRBJ1-1; D may be TRBD1 (5 bases). V was shortened by 2 bases and J by 7 bases, with 14 bases between the two germline ends. Germline loops: CDR1 SGHAT, CDR2 FQNNGV. The CDR3 sequence is 14 residues long. This CDR3 is CASSLMGPGGEAFF. The CDR3 DNA reads TGTGCCAGCAGCTTAATGGGGCCGGGGGGTGAAGCTTTCTTT.

This clonotype was seen ten or more times. This chain joins TRBV7-2 and TRBJ1-1; possibly TRBD1 for D (5 bases). Germline V gives CDR1 SGHTA, CDR2 FQGNSA. V lost 3 bases to trimming and J lost 5 bases, with 13 bases between them. The CDR3 covers 14 residues. DNA for the CDR3: TGTGCCAGCAGCTTGGTGGAGGGGCTTACTGAAGCTTTCTTT. It yields the protein CASSLVEGLTEAFF.

This clonotype was seen at least ten times. The chain uses TRBV29-1 and TRBJ2-7; D unclear. The germline CDR1 and CDR2 sequences are SQVTM and ANQGSEA. V was trimmed by 5 bases and J by 9 bases, leaving 11 bases between them. The CDR3 is made up of 10 amino acids. In DNA form, the CDR3 reads TGCAGCGTTTCGACACGCGGGCAGTACTTC. As protein: CSVSTRGQYF.

This clonotype was seen a few times. This sequence joins TRBV29-1 and TRBJ1-2, with D unclear. This CDR3 has 12 residues. With 5 bases removed from V and 4 bases from J, the gap between germline ends came to 11 bases. Looked up from germline, CDR1 is SQVTM and CDR2 is ANQGSEA. CDR3 nucleotide sequence: TGCAGCGTTCGGGAGGCGGGCTATGGCTACACCTTC. Translating gives CSVREAGYGYTF.

The sample holds many counts of this clonotype. This chain links TRBV2 with TRBJ1-2; 7 bases line up with TRBD1. Germline V CDR1 and CDR2: SNHLY, FYNNEI. J gave up 8 bases and V 4 bases, and 4 bases lay outside the gene matches. The length of the CDR3 is 12 residues. The chain's CDR3 is CASSVTQGGYTF. Here the CDR3 DNA reads TGTGCCAGCAGTGTTACACAGGGGGGCTACACCTTC.

Of note for this clonotype: This may come from a read error, since a much larger clone is one base off. V usage is TRBV6-5 and J usage is TRBJ2-7, with 9 bases that match TRBD2. The V gene's germline CDR1 is MNHEY and CDR2 SVGAGI. The CDR3 has 15 amino acids. The CDR3 is CVSSSGGPKSYEQYF. The CDR3 nucleotides are TGTGTCAGCAGTAGCGGGGGCCCGAAATCCTACGAGCAGTACTTC.

This clonotype was seen many times. The chain couples TRBV7-2 to TRBJ2-7; 15 bases are a match to TRBD2. This CDR3 is 17 amino acids long. Germline V gives CDR1 SGHTA, CDR2 FQGNSA. V shed 2 bases and J 0 bases; nucleotides not matched to a gene: 2. The CDR3 DNA sequence: TGTGCCAGCAGCTTAACGGGACTAGCGGGGGGCTCCTACGAGCAGTACTTC. This translates into CASSLTGLAGGSYEQYF.

In the case of this clonotype: This sequence may be a read error, since a much larger clone differs from it by one base. The chain links TRBV20-1 to TRBJ2-1; D is perhaps TRBD2 (7 bases). This CDR3 comprises 14 residues. Per the germline V gene, CDR1 is DFQATT and CDR2 is SNEGSKA (reference sequence). With 2 bases removed from V and 6 bases from J, the gap between germline ends came to 14 bases. The CDR3 DNA reads TGCAGTGCTAGAACGGGGGGCCTGGGCAATGAGCAGTTCTTC. Its translation is CSARTGGLGNEQFF.

This chain uses TRBV18 with TRBJ2-1, with D perhaps TRBD2 (6 bases). V lost 4 bases and J 8 bases, leaving 21 bases between the germline ends. Germline V CDR1 and CDR2: KGHSH, LQKENI. CDR3 size: 16 residues. The DNA of the CDR3 is TGTGCCAGCTCACGGGACTTTTTGGGTCGAGGGGATGAGCAGTTCTTC. Translating gives CASSRDFLGRGDEQFF.

This clonotype was detected a few times. A much bigger clone sits one base away, suggesting this may be a read error. V usage is TRBV20-1 and J usage is TRBJ2-1; 9 bases are a match to TRBD1. Germline values: CDR1 DFQATT, CDR2 SNEGSKA (reference sequence). The CDR3 sequence is 13 residues long. V dropped 5 bases and J dropped 10; count of bases not matched to a gene: 9. CDR3 loop: CSAPRGQGYEQFF. In DNA, the CDR3 is TGCAGTGCTCCGAGGGGACAGGGCTACGAGCAGTTCTTC.

To note about this clonotype: A much larger clone is a single base away; this may be a read error. This chain uses TRBV10-2 with TRBJ2-7, with 10 bases lining up with TRBD2. The assigned J gene may be wrong: the sequence end matches TRBJ2-5 better. In germline, CDR1 is WSHSY, CDR2 SAAADI. This CDR3 comprises 17 residues. The CDR3 here is CAGSATSGAISQETQYF. Here the CDR3 DNA reads TGCGCCGGCAGCGCAACTAGCGGGGCGATCTCACAAGAGACCCAGTACTTC.

The chain recombines TRBV18 with TRBJ1-1; weak D call: TRBD1 (6 bases). Germline V lookup: CDR1 KGHSH, CDR2 LQKENI. The CDR3 has 15 amino acids. V lost 3 bases to trimming and J lost 1 base, with 12 bases between them. The CDR3 spells CASSPPQGGNTEAFF. CDR3 nucleotide sequence: TGTGCCAGCTCACCCCCACAGGGAGGGAACACTGAAGCTTTCTTT.

This clonotype was counted ten times or more. This rearrangement joins TRBV7-2 to TRBJ1-2; D is perhaps TRBD1 (6 bases). Between the trimmed V and J ends, which lost 1 base and 3 bases, there was a span of 9 bases. The CDR3 is 14 amino acids. The germline V gene has CDR1 SGHTA and CDR2 FQGNSA. CDR3 in DNA: TGTGCCAGCAGCTTAGTTTGGACAGACTATGGCTACACCTTC. It specifies CASSLVWTDYGYTF.

This clonotype occurred many times. This sequence joins TRBV12-3 or TRBV12-4 and TRBJ1-2; tentative D call: TRBD1 (5 bases). Between the trimmed V and J ends, which lost 6 bases and 6 bases, there was a span of 14 bases. The CDR3 runs 13 residues. The CDR3 protein is CASSLESGNGYTF. The CDR3 DNA sequence: TGTGCCAGCAGCCTTGAATCAGGGAATGGCTACACCTTC.

The sample holds many counts of this clonotype. The CDR3 reads CATSDIGAEQFF. The CDR3 bases are TGTGCCACCAGTGATATAGGAGCCGAGCAGTTCTTC. V gene TRBV24-1 combines with J gene TRBJ2-1; D not resolved. The germline gives CDR1 KGHDR, CDR2 SFDVKD. The CDR3 consists of 12 residues. The V end lost 3 bases, the J end lost 10 bases, and 9 bases lay between the germline ends.

This clonotype has just one count. J is TRBJ2-3 and V is TRBV7-2, with a weak D call TRBD1 (6 bases). Germline values: CDR1 SGHTA, CDR2 FQGNSA. Between the trimmed V and J ends, which lost 8 bases and 1 base, there was a span of 25 bases. This CDR3 region has 18 residues. Here the CDR3 DNA reads TGTGCCAGCCCCCGCCCCTCTGGAAAACAGGGTGGCACAGATACGCAGTATTTT. Residues: CASPRPSGKQGGTDTQYF.

This clonotype appeared many times. The chain employs TRBV29-1 and TRBJ2-7; D is unclear. CDR1 and CDR2 from the germline V gene are SQVTM and ANQGSEA. CDR3 length: 13 amino acids. Trimming stripped 5 bases from V and 0 bases from J, with 11 bases between. The CDR3 nucleotides read TGCAGCGTTAGAGATCCTTTCTCCTACGAGCAGTACTTC. Protein sequence: CSVRDPFSYEQYF.

To note about this clonotype: This may stem from a read error, because a much larger clone lies one nucleotide away. The chain recombines TRBV2 with TRBJ2-3; 7 bases fit TRBD2. Germline V gives CDR1 SNHLY, CDR2 FYNNEI. There are 17 residues in the CDR3. The ends lost 3 bases at V and 0 bases at J; junction bases unmatched: 9. The CDR3 sequence: CASSEAGSGESTDTQYF. DNA of the CDR3: TGTGCCAGCAGTGAGGCAGGGAGCGGGGAAAGCACAGATACGCAGTATTTT.